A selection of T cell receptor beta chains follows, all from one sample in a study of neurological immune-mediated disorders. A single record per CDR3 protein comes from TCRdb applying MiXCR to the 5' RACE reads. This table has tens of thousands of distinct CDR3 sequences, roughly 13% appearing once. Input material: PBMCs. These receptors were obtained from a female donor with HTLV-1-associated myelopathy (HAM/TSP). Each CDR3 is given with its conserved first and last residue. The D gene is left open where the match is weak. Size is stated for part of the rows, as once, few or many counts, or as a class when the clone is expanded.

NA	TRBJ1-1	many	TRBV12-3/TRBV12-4	TGTGCCAGCAGTTTGGGGGCAGGGCTATTCAACACTGAAGCTTTCTTT	CASSLGAGLFNTEAFF
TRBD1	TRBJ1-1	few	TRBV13	TGTGCCAGCAGCTTACCGGGACAGGACACTGAAGCTTTCTTT	CASSLPGQDTEAFF
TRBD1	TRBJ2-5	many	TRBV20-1	TGCAGTGCCAACCGCCGGGACAGGGCCCAAGAGACCCAGTACTTC	CSANRRDRAQETQYF
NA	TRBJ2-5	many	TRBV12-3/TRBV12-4	TGTGCCAGCAGCGGGGACTTCCAAGAGACCCAGTACTTC	CASSGDFQETQYF
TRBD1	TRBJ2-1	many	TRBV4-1	TGCGCCAGCAGCCAAGGACAGGGGGCCGTTGAGCAGTTCTTC	CASSQGQGAVEQFF
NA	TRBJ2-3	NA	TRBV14	TGTGCCAGCAGCCGAATGCGGGGGCCGGGCCCAGATACGCAGTATTTT	CASSRMRGPGPDTQYF
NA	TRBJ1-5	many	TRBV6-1	TGTGCCAGCTATAAGGGTGGCAATCAGCCCCAGCATTTT	CASYKGGNQPQHF
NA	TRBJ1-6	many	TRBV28	TGTGCCAGCAGAACAGGGTTTGGTTCACCCCTCCACTTT	CASRTGFGSPLHF
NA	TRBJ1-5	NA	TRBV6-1	TGTGCCAGCAGAAAGACTGGGGCAAGCAATCAGCCCCAGCATTTT	CASRKTGASNQPQHF
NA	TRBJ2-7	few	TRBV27	TGTGCCAGCAGCCCGGTGGGGGACGAGCAGTACTTC	CASSPVGDEQYF
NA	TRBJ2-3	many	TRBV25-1	TGTGCCAGCAGTGAATCTCGGGTAGGGGGAGATACAGATACGCAGTATTTT	CASSESRVGGDTDTQYF
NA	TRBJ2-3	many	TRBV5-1	TGCGCCAGCAGCGGGGGGACAGGCACAGATACGCAGTATTTT	CASSGGTGTDTQYF
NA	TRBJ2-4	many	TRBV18	TGTGCCAGCTCACCACCAGGGGCAGCCAAAAACATTCAGTACTTC	CASSPPGAAKNIQYF
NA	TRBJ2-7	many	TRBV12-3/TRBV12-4	TGTGCCAGCAGTCAGGGGACGAACGAGCAGTACTTC	CASSQGTNEQYF